This TCR beta chain appears in the sequencing data of a study of blood T cell repertoires in COVID-19. Study-wide context: T cells, B-cell-depleted T cells, or PBMCs provided the cDNA or gDNA that served as material.

In the original processing: Cell counts per sample came from amplifying reference gene primers. Profiled with immunoSEQ multiplex PCR; TCRdb holds only in-frame clones, not every one. V and J calls and clone size come straight from that table; D and trimming were deduced from the DNA. The sample contains tens of thousands of clones, 75% to 80% of which appear only once. The germline V gene has CDR1 MNHEY and CDR2 SVGEGT. The CDR3 has 12 amino acids. Trimming removed 5 bases at V and 6 bases at J, with 8 bases between. The V gene is TRBV6-2 or TRBV6-3, the J gene TRBJ1-5; the D is unclear. The clonotype originates from a man aged 65 to 79 with COVID-19, enrolled during active disease. The sequenced sample consisted of peripheral blood. The CDR3 coding sequence is TGTGCCAGCAGTCCGGGTAGTCAGCCCCAGCATTTT. It is translated as CASSPGSQPQHF.